This TCR beta chain emerged from a study of patients and donors after allogeneic stem cell transplantation. This CDR3 has 14 residues. Trimming at V came to 7 bases and at J to 8 bases, leaving 7 bases not matched to a gene. Germline V gene sequence: CDR1 LNHDA, CDR2 SQIVND (reference sequence). A single record per CDR3 protein comes from TCRdb applying MiXCR to the RT-PCR reads. The sample lists under 170,000 distinct CDR3 sequences, 30% to 45% occurring once. The clonotype was recovered from a human donor who was either an allogeneic HSCT recipient or a stem cell or donor lymphocyte infusion donor (not recorded which). It is not recorded whose cells these are; they may come from a transplant donor. The sample comprised blood, either unsorted or a sorted T cell fraction (not recorded which). This rearrangement joins TRBV19 to TRBJ1-4; the match to TRBD1 covers 10 bases. CDR3: CASTLTGGVEKLFF. The CDR3 bases are TGTGCCAGTACCCTGACAGGGGGCGTAGAAAAACTGTTTTTT.